The clone carrying this T cell receptor beta chain was observed at least ten times. The antigen remains undetermined. The CDR3 extends over 15 amino acids. V lost 4 bases and J lost 1, with 14 bases in between. In germline, CDR1 is LGHNA, CDR2 YNFKEQ. The data were obtained in a study of T cells in Graves' hyperthyroidism and ophthalmopathy. On the study more broadly: Peripheral blood was taken when the disease was first diagnosed, before any treatment began.

RNA transcripts gave rise to amplified TCR beta CDR3 regions. With the HTBI primer set, the TCR CDR3 went through a first round of RT-PCR. One entry per CDR3 protein, called by TCRdb with MiXCR from the multiplex PCR reads. Here the sample spans about 300,000 distinct CDR3 sequences, less than 30% being singletons. Regarding the study as a whole: Blood also showed most of the thyroid clonotypes that were expanded above 0.001.

Thyroid ultrasound, orbital computed tomography, clinical symptoms, and serum thyroxine and TRAb underpinned diagnoses. The source is a man between 35 and 55 years old with Graves' hyperthyroidism that later progressed to Graves' ophthalmopathy. The sequenced sample consisted of blood. The V call is TRBV4-2, the J call TRBJ2-7; D perhaps matches TRBD1 (5 bases). CDR3 amino acids: CASSPQGSGSYEQYF. The CDR3 DNA reads as TGTGCCAGCAGCCCCCAGGGCAGTGGATCCTACGAGCAGTACTTC.